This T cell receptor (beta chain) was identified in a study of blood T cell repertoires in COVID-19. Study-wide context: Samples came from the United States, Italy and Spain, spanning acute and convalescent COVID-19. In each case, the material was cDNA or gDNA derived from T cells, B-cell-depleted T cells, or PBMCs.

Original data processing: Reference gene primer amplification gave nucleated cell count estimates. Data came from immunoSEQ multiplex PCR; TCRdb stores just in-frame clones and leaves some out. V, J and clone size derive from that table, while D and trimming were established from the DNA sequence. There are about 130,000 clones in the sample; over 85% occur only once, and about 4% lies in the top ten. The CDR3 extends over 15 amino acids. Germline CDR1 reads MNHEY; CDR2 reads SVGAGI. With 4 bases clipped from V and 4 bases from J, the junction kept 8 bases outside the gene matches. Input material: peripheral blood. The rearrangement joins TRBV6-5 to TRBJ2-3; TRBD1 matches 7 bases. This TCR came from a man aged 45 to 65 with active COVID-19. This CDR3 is CASSSGGTGADTQYF. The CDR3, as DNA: TGTGCCAGCAGTTCCGGAGGTACAGGGGCAGATACGCAGTATTTT.